This T cell receptor (beta chain) was profiled in a study of Ad26.COV2.S vaccination and SARS-CoV-2 variants (dated by TCRdb to about 2021). Regarding the research as a whole: Donors in the vaccine arm were drawn from COV1001, a phase I-IIa trial of Ad26.COV2.S in healthy adults that was multicentre, randomized, double-blind and placebo-controlled. TCRbeta repertoire sequencing served as the tool for gauging how specific and how broad the SARS-CoV-2-reactive T cell receptors were following Ad26.COV2.S vaccination. Ad26.COV2.S was administered intramuscularly at a dose of 5x10^10 or 1x10^11 viral particles, either as one shot or as two shots given 56 days apart. Blinding of investigators to trial group allocation was maintained during experiments and outcome assessment. Trial participants were randomized into five groups of five: low-dose or high-dose Ad26.COV2.S given once or twice, or placebo on both occasions. The TCR-sequenced set comprised about 32 samples: around 20 Ad26.COV2.S vaccine recipients, 5 placebo recipients and 8 SARS-CoV-2 convalescent individuals.

The intended sense of this specimen's treatment or condition label: 15 to 20 received Ad26.COV2.S at low or high dose, single or two shots; roughly five received placebo; per-sample allocation not given. For vaccine and placebo recipients, the sequenced repertoires came from samples collected on day 63 after the first injection. In Cohort 1b, roughly 26 adults aged 18-55 years were enrolled at a single site in Boston, USA, between 29 July and 7 August 2020. Ad26.COV2.S was a replication-incompetent adenovirus type 26 vector that expressed a prefusion-stabilized SARS-CoV-2 spike protein derived from the original Wuhan strain. Overall results and qualifications from the work: The authors noted that the TCR breadth and depth analyses may have underestimated total T cell responses. The study was not powered to compare responses between vaccine doses or regimens. Compared with placebo recipients, Ad26.COV2.S recipients showed higher spike-specific TCR breadth (P = 0.0014). Non-spike TCR breadth was comparable between vaccine and placebo recipients, consistent with the vaccine containing only spike. Substantial breadth of spike-specific CD8+ and CD4+ T cell responses was reported after vaccination.

With regard to this clone: Its target antigen remains unknown. No clone much larger than this one lies a single base away; base qualities are absent.

The immunoSEQ Assay was the method used to sequence TCRbeta CDR3 regions. After extraction, genomic DNA underwent amplification by bias-controlled multiplex PCR, followed by high-throughput sequencing. In the paper's pipeline: To quantify the absolute abundance of each unique TCRbeta CDR3 region, sequences were collapsed and filtered. T cell fraction was estimated by normalization of TCRbeta template counts to usable DNA, with usable DNA being measured through amplification of reference genes present in all nucleated cells. Repertoire TCRs were annotated as SARS-CoV-2-specific by exact matching of V gene, CDR3 amino acid sequence and J gene to a known reactive TCR set. The reference SARS-CoV-2 TCR set came from MIRA and was filtered for enrichment in COVID-19-positive ImmuneCODE repertoires, removing public or cross-reactive TCRs. Using the MIRA antigens, annotated TCRs were further analysed by specific ORF or by position within an ORF. Depth was the summed frequency of annotated unique rearrangements, while breadth was defined as annotated unique rearrangements over total unique productive rearrangements. Group comparisons of TCR breadth used two-sided Wilcoxon rank-sum tests. TCRdb provides this immuneACCESS table in a form limited to in-frame rearrangements. Some clones are lacking; in checked studies, under half of them reflect an unresolved V gene, and why the rest are absent is not known. The V and J calls and the clone size are those of that table, but D and trimming were determined from the DNA. The sample records approximately 300,000 clones, around 84% of which are singletons. More than 1.5% of the sample belongs to the ten largest clones.

The germline ends are 7 bases apart after V is trimmed by 8 bases and J by 0 bases. From cysteine to phenylalanine, the CDR3 is 13 amino acids long. The DNA shown is the 39-base CDR3, in frame from base 1. CDR1 is given as LNHDA and CDR2 as SQIVND, both from the germline V gene (reference sequence). Sequencing used peripheral blood, obtained in a trial of Ad26.COV2.S vaccine versus placebo. The clonotype comes from a person between 18 and 65 years old who received the Ad26.COV2.S COVID-19 vaccine or a placebo. The receptor chain draws on TRBV19 and TRBJ2-2; the D gene is unclear. The CDR3 region: CASPGPNTGELFF. Here is the DNA: TGTGCCAGTCCCGGGCCGAACACCGGGGAGCTGTTTTTT.